This T cell receptor beta chain was profiled in a study of identical twins (dated by TCRdb to the mid-2010s). General notes on the study: The study deep-sequenced TCR alpha and beta repertoires from monozygotic twins, unrelated adults of various ages and cord blood to test whether fetal clonotypes persist. To rule out contamination, the twin experiments were replicated at different times with different library preparation protocols. The research as a whole found: Excess twin sharing in beta out-of-frame sequences was weaker because fewer shared sequences lowered the signal-to-noise ratio. Out-of-frame TCR alpha sequences shared between twins showed an excess of low generation-probability sequences compared with coincidental sharing between unrelated individuals. Recombination models systematically underestimated out-of-frame TCR alpha sharing in monozygotic twins but agreed with sharing between unrelated individuals. Because the same donors could not be followed over many years, the conclusions depended on cross-sectional statistical analysis. Fewer insertions were carried by abundant cord blood beta clonotypes; a weaker similar trend was observed in young adult naive repertoires, while no such trend was observed in memory repertoires. Invariant T cells such as MAIT and iNKT could partly confound zero-insertion analyses, though diverse VJ usage argued against this for most clonotypes.

Points on this clonotype: It lacks a known antigen. One base away there is no much larger clone; base qualities are not given.

Preparation of the library involved 5' RACE. The instrument was an Illumina HiSeq 2000. Template switching added a universal primer binding site, and the final cDNA carried a unique molecular identifier that allowed TCR cDNA molecules to be counted accurately. First-strand cDNA for TCR alpha and beta chains was synthesized from specific primers in the conserved constant-segment region. To control for contamination, every cDNA library was double barcoded, receiving both a SMART-Mk sample barcode and Illumina barcodes. TruSeq adapter sequences along with Illumina sample barcodes were introduced in two successive PCR steps. The Illumina HiSeq platform was used with custom primers to sequence TCR alpha and beta cDNA libraries. The source study handled its data this way. MiGEC was used to process raw reads and extract unique molecular identifiers, and MiXCR was used to find CDR3 positions. For each individual, recombination models were inferred using an EM algorithm with the repgenHMM and IGoR tools. The tcR package in R was used for shared clonotype analysis, with sharing normalized by the product of cloneset sizes. To study raw recombination without the effects of thymic and clonal selection, out-of-frame nonproductive sequences were analyzed. The public reads were reanalyzed by TCRdb: fastp trimming at Q25, MiXCR alignment, in-frame beta chains only. Identical CDR3 proteins give one entry, which carries the most common genes and DNA. The V and J calls, along with clone size, are taken from TCRdb and not from the paper's own processing. For this sample the table gives 600,000 to 800,000 distinct CDR3 sequences, of which around 20% were detected only once. The ten largest clonotypes hold 4% to 5.5% of the sample.

V lost 7 bases and J lost 7 bases; the stretch between them is 19 bases long. The CDR3 spans 14 residues, from the cysteine through the phenylalanine. Of all the DNA, just the CDR3 is kept, 42 bases in frame from base 1. CDR1 and CDR2 were assigned from the germline V gene (reference sequence) as MNHEY and SMNVEV. Every donor in the study was a healthy Caucasian. Three pairs of female monozygotic twins, all aged roughly 18 to 29 years, made up the twin cohort. The RNA used for TCR libraries was isolated from peripheral blood mononuclear cells. A further study also used this sample, focusing on T cells expressing NK-cell markers. As described in the second report: About 8 donors provided sorted CD3+CD56+NKG2C+, CD3+CD56+NKG2C- and CD3+CD56-NKG2C+ T-cell subsets, whose TCR beta-chain repertoires were profiled. Among the eight sequenced donors, seven were HCMV-seropositive and one was HCMV-seronegative. In several experiments an anti-gammadeltaTCR antibody was added to restrict sorting to alphabetaTCR-expressing T cells. In roughly six donors, the dominant CD3+CD56+NKG2C+ clonotypes were among the top 10 CD8+ clonotypes and accounted for roughly 1.0-7.5% of CD8+ T cells. Those dominant clonotypes were again the most abundant among CD3+CD56-NKG2C+ cells in a few donors, at roughly 28.3-65%. Whether the expanded NKG2C-expressing T cell clones were specific for HCMV antigens was left unclear. The eight sequenced donors were randomly selected healthy volunteers, three men and five women. HCMV-specific IgG was detected in serum with a commercial ELISA kit to determine HCMV serostatus. For six donors, unsorted PBMC were also used to sequence bulk peripheral blood T-cell repertoires. MIGEC was used to demultiplex reads and group the reads by UMI, and MiTCR was used to assemble and quantify clonotypes. To exclude erroneous sequences, any TCR cDNA sequence not supported by at least two reads was discarded. The tcR package was used for downstream repertoire analysis, and clonotypes were matched between fractions using CDR3 nucleotide sequence together with V segment. VDJmatch was used to annotate antigen specificity against VDJdb, with one amino acid substitution allowed in CDR3.

The rearranged segments are TRBV27 and TRBJ2-5; the D gene cannot be resolved beyond TRBD1 or TRBD2, each matching 5 bases. The sequence was obtained from a woman between 18 and 29 years old in good health. Sequenced sample: PBMCs. The nucleotide sequence is TGTGCCAGCACCCTTTCCGGGACGTCGGGGACCCAGTACTTC. Its amino acids are CASTLSGTSGTQYF.